Included here is one T cell receptor (beta chain) sequence, with context. The sample originates from a study of tumor-infiltrating lymphocytes in oesophageal squamous cell carcinoma. Trimming left V 5 bases short and J 4 bases short, with 8 bases between. The CDR3 contains 12 residues. Per the germline V gene, CDR1 is SGHTA and CDR2 is FQGTGA. TCRdb re-called the PCR reads with MiXCR, one entry per CDR3 protein. The table shows some 21,000 distinct CDR3 sequences, with 35% to 45% occurring only once. The sequence came from a male donor with esophageal squamous cell carcinoma. The sequencing sample was made of esophageal tumor tissue. V and J are TRBV7-3 and TRBJ1-1, with D unclear. CDR3 nucleotide sequence: TGTGCCAGCAGCCTCCCGCGCACTGAAGCTTTCTTT. This gives the protein CASSLPRTEAFF.